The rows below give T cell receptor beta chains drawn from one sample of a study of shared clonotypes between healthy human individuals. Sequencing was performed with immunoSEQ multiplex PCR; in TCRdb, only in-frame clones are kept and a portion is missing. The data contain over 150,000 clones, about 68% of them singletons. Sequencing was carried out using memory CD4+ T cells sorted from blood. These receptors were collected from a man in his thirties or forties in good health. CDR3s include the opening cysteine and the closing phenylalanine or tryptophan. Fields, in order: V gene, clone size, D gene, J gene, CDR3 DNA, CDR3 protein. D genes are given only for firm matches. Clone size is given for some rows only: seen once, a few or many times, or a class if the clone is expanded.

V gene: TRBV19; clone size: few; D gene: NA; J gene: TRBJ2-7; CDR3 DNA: TGTGCCACCTCATCGTGGCAGGGAGGCTACGAGCAGTACTTC; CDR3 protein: CATSSWQGGYEQYF
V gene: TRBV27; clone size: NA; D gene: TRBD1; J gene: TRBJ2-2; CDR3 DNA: TGTGCCAGCAGTTTTCGTGTCCGGGACAGGGGAGGTACCGGGGAGCTGTTTTTT; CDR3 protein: CASSFRVRDRGGTGELFF
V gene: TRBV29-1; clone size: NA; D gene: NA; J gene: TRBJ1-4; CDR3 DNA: TGCAACGCCGCAGGGGCAACTAATGAAAAACTGTTTTTT; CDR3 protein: CNAAGATNEKLFF
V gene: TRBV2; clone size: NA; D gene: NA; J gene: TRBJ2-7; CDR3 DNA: TGTGCCAGCAAGGGCGACTCCTACGAGCAGTACTTC; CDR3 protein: CASKGDSYEQYF
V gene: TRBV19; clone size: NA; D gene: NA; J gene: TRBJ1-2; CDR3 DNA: TGTGCCAGTAGTATCTCCGTATACAGCTACACCTTC; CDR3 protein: CASSISVYSYTF
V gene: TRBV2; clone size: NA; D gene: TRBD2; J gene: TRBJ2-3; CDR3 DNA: TGTGCCAGCAGTGAAATGCGGGAGGGTGGACCCGATACGCAGTATTTT; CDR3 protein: CASSEMREGGPDTQYF
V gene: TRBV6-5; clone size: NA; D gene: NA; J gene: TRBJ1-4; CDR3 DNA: TGTGCCAGCAGGTCGGACGTTTGGAGCGAAAAACTGTTTTTT; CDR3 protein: CASRSDVWSEKLFF
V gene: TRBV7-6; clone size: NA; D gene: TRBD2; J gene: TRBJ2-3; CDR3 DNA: TGTGCCAGCAGCCCCGGGACTAGCTCTAGCACAGATACGCAGTATTTT; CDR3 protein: CASSPGTSSSTDTQYF
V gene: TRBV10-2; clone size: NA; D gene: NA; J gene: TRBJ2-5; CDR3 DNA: TGCGCCAGCAGTGATGACAGGACTGGAGAGACCCAGTACTTC; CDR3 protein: CASSDDRTGETQYF
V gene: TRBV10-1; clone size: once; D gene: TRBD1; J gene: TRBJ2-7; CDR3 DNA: TGCGCCAGCGGACAGGGGGCAGGTGAGCAGTACTTC; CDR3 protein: CASGQGAGEQYF
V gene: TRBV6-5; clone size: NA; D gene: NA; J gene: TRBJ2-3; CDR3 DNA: TGTGCCAGCAGACTTACAGGGTTTGGCACAGATACGCAGTATTTT; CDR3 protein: CASRLTGFGTDTQYF
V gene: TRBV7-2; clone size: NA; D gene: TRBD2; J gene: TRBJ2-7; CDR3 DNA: TGTGCCAGCAGCTTAGAGGGAGGGGCCTACGAGCAGTACTTC; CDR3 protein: CASSLEGGAYEQYF
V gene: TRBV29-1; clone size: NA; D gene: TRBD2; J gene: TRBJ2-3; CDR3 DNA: TGCAGCGTCGACGGACTAGCGGGAGGCCAAGATCACACAGATACGCAGTATTTT; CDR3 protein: CSVDGLAGGQDHTDTQYF
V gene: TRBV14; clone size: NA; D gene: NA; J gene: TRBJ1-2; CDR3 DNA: TGTGCCAGCAGCCACAAGGTGGAGACACAGCCTAACTATGGCTACACCTTC; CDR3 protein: CASSHKVETQPNYGYTF
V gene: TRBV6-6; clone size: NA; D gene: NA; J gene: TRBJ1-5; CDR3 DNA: TGTGCCAGCAGTTACGGCCAGGGAAGCAATCAGCCCCAGCATTTT; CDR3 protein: CASSYGQGSNQPQHF
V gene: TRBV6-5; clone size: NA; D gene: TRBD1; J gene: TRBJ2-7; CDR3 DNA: TGTGCCAGCAGTTTCCGGGACAGGGGGACCTACGAGCAGTACTTC; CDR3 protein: CASSFRDRGTYEQYF
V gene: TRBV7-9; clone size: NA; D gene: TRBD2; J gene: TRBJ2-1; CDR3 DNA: TGTGCCAGCAGCCCGCCATGGACTAGCGGGACCTTATACAATGAGCAGTTCTTC; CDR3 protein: CASSPPWTSGTLYNEQFF
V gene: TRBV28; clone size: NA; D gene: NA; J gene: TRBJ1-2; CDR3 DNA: TGTGCCAGCAGTTGGCCGGAGAAGAGGGGCTACACCTTC; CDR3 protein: CASSWPEKRGYTF
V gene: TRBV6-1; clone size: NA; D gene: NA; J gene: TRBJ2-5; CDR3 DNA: TGTGCCAGCAGTGAAGCGCGAGGCTACACCATCCAAGAGACCCAGTACTTC; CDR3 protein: CASSEARGYTIQETQYF
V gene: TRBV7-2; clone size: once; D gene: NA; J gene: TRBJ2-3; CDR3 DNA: TGTGCCAGCAGCTCACAGGGCGGAGCGTGGGGAGATACGCAGTATTTT; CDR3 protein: CASSSQGGAWGDTQYF
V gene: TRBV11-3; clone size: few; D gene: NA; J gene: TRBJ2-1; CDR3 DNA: TGTGCCAGCAGCTTAGACGGGACTGGGGCCAATGAGCAGTTCTTC; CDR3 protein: CASSLDGTGANEQFF
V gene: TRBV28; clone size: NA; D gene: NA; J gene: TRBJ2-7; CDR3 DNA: TGTGCCAGCAGAACGACAGGATACACCTACGAGCAGTACTTC; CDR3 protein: CASRTTGYTYEQYF
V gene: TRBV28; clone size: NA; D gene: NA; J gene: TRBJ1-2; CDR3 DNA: TGTGCCAGCAGTTTAGGCCAGTATAATGGCTACACCTTC; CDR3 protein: CASSLGQYNGYTF
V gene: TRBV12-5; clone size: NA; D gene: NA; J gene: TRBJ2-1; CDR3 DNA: TGTGCTAGTGCCTTAGGGAACTACTACAATGAGCAGTTCTTC; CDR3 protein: CASALGNYYNEQFF
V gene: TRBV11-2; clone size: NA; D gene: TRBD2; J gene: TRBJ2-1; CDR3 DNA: TGTGCCAGCAGCTTAGGAGTAGCGGGACCCTACAATGAGCAGTTCTTC; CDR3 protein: CASSLGVAGPYNEQFF
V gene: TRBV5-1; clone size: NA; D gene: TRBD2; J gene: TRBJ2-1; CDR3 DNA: TGCGCCAGCGCGGTGTCGGGAGGCTCCTACAATGAGCAGTTCTTC; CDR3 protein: CASAVSGGSYNEQFF
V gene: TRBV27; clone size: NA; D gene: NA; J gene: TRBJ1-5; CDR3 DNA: TGTGCCAGCAGTTTCGCAGGGGAATTGGGACAGCCCCAGCATTTT; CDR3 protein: CASSFAGELGQPQHF
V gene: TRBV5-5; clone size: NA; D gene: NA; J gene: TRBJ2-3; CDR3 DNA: TGTGCCAGCAGCCCCGGACAGACCAGAACAGATACGCAGTATTTT; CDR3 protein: CASSPGQTRTDTQYF
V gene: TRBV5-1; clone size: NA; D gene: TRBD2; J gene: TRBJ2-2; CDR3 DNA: TGCGCCAGCAGCCACCGAAGCGGGAAAAGTCCCGGGGAGCTGTTTTTT; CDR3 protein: CASSHRSGKSPGELFF
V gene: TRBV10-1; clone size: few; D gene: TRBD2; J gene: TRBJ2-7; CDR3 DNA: TGCGCCAGCAGTGAGGGCGGGAGCTACGAGCAGTACTTC; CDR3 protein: CASSEGGSYEQYF
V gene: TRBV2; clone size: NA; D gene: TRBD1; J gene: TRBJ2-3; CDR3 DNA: TGTGCCACTCGGACAGGAACTATCACAGATACGCAGTATTTT; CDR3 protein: CATRTGTITDTQYF
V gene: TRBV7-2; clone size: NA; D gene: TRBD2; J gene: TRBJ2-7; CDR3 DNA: TGTGCCAGCAGCTTAGGTGGGAGGGCCTACGAGCAGTACTTC; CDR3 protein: CASSLGGRAYEQYF
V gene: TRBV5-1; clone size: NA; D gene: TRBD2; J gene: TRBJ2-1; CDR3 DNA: TGCGCCAGCAGCACCGGGACTAGTTCGTATGAGCAGTTCTTC; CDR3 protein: CASSTGTSSYEQFF
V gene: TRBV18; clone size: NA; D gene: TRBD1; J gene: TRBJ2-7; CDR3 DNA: TGTGCCAGCTCACAAAGACAGGGGGGGAACGAGGAGCAGTACTTC; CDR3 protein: CASSQRQGGNEEQYF
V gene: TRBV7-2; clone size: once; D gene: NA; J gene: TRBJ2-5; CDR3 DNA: TGTGCCAGCAGCCGGACCGCCGAGACCCAGTACTTC; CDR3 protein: CASSRTAETQYF
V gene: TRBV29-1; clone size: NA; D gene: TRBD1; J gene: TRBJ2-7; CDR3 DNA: TGCAGCGTATGGGACAGGGATAGGGACGAGCAGTACTTC; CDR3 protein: CSVWDRDRDEQYF
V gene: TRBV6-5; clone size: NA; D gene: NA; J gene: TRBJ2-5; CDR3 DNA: TGTGCCAGCAGTCCCATTATGGGGGGAGAGACCCAGTACTTC; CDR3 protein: CASSPIMGGETQYF
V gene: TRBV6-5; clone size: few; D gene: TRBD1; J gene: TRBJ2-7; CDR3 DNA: TGTGCCAGCAGTACACCGGGACAGGGGAGAGAGCAGTACTTC; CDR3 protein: CASSTPGQGREQYF